This paragraph reports one T cell receptor beta chain. The source of the sample is a study of shared clonotypes between healthy human individuals. Data came from immunoSEQ multiplex PCR; TCRdb stores just in-frame clones and leaves some out. The table lists about 2.2 million clones, roughly 91% of them singletons, with roughly 1.8% in the top ten. V lost 2 bases, J lost 2 bases, and 7 bases lay in between. The germline CDR1 and CDR2 sequences are ENHRY and SYGVKD. The CDR3 is 13 residues long. The naive CD8 fraction comprised CD45RO-negative cells positively selected for CCR7 and excluded terminally differentiated effector memory CD45RA+ cells.

The source of this sequence is a man younger than 35 in good health. Some clones in this sample may be carry-over from other donors' samples. Input material: naive CD8+ T cells from PBMCs. The V and J genes are TRBV10-3 and TRBJ2-7, with D perhaps TRBD1 or TRBD2 (5 bases each). This CDR3 reads CAISERDPYEQYF. The CDR3 DNA follows: TGTGCCATCAGTGAGCGGGACCCCTACGAGCAGTACTTC.